Listed below are T cell receptor beta chains from one sample, sequenced in a study of patients and donors after allogeneic stem cell transplantation. TCRdb ran MiXCR on the RT-PCR reads and lists one entry per CDR3 protein. The top ten hold around 10% of the sample, which has a few hundred thousand distinct CDR3 sequences, 35% to 45% seen once. Material for sequencing was blood, either unsorted or a sorted T cell fraction (not recorded which). The receptors here all came from a human donor who was either an allogeneic HSCT recipient or a stem cell or donor lymphocyte infusion donor (not recorded which). It is not recorded whose cells these are; they may come from a transplant donor. Each CDR3 is given with its conserved first and last residue. D genes are given only for firm matches. Only some rows state a clone size, as once, few, many or a class for expanded clones.

clone_size	d_call	j_call	v_call	cdr3_nt	cdr3_aa
NA	TRBD2	TRBJ2-1	TRBV10-3	TGTGCCTCCGCTAGCGGGCCTTACAATGAGCAGTTCTTC	CASASGPYNEQFF
NA	NA	TRBJ2-5	TRBV10-3	TGTGCCATCAGTCGCGGGGGCTCACAAGAGACCCAGTACTTC	CAISRGGSQETQYF
few	NA	TRBJ1-5	TRBV29-1	TGCAGCGTTGAAGAGGGGGCAGGTCAGCCCCAGCATTTT	CSVEEGAGQPQHF
many	NA	TRBJ1-1	TRBV4-1	TGCGCCAGCAGTAGAGTAGGGGTGAACACTGAAGCTTTCTTT	CASSRVGVNTEAFF
NA	NA	TRBJ2-1	TRBV28	TGTGCCAGCAGTTTAGGGGGGAGGTTTTACAATGAGCAGTTCTTC	CASSLGGRFYNEQFF
NA	NA	TRBJ1-2	TRBV24-1	TGTGCCACCAGCCCTGGGGGAGGAGGCTACACCTTC	CATSPGGGGYTF
NA	NA	TRBJ1-3	TRBV18	TGTGCCAGCTCACCAGAGGGCTCTGGAAACACCATATATTTT	CASSPEGSGNTIYF
few	TRBD1	TRBJ1-2	TRBV10-3	TGTGCCATCAGTGAGGGTGCTACAGGGGGCTCTTATGGCTACACCTTC	CAISEGATGGSYGYTF
many	TRBD1	TRBJ1-2	TRBV12-3/TRBV12-4	TGTGCCAGCAGTCCCGGGACAGGGAGAGGCTACACCTTC	CASSPGTGRGYTF
NA	NA	TRBJ1-1	TRBV12-3/TRBV12-4	TGTGCCAGCAGTCCCACCTTTCGGAGGCCGGGCACTGAAGCTTTCTTT	CASSPTFRRPGTEAFF
few	NA	TRBJ1-2	TRBV6-6	TGTGCCAGCAGTTACTCCTCCCGACGGGAATCGGGCTACACCTTC	CASSYSSRRESGYTF
NA	NA	TRBJ2-1	TRBV12-3/TRBV12-4	TGTGCCAGCAGTTTAGAGGGTGAGCAGTTCTTC	CASSLEGEQFF
NA	TRBD1	TRBJ1-1	TRBV13	TGTGCCAGCAGCCTCCTGACAGGGCACCATGAAAACACTGAAGCTTTCTTT	CASSLLTGHHENTEAFF
many	NA	TRBJ1-1	TRBV5-1	TGCGCCAGCAGCTTGGCAGCCATGAACACTGAAGCTTTCTTT	CASSLAAMNTEAFF
many	TRBD1	TRBJ1-1	TRBV12-3/TRBV12-4	TGTGCCAGCAGGATACCACAGGGGGGCACTGAAGCTTTCTTT	CASRIPQGGTEAFF
NA	NA	TRBJ1-6	TRBV4-3	TGCGCCAGCAGCCAAGATTCCGACAGGCCCCTCCACTTT	CASSQDSDRPLHF
few	NA	TRBJ2-1	TRBV10-2	TGCGCCAGCAGTGAGACAGGGCAGAATGAGCAGTTCTTC	CASSETGQNEQFF
few	NA	TRBJ1-1	TRBV4-2	TGTGCCAGCAGCCAAGAAGCCAGAACAACTGAAGCTTTCTTT	CASSQEARTTEAFF
NA	NA	TRBJ1-1	TRBV5-5	TGTGCCAGCGGGTGGGTGACCATGAACACTGAAGCTTTCTTT	CASGWVTMNTEAFF
NA	TRBD1	TRBJ1-2	TRBV9	TGTGCCAGCAGCTTGCTTAAGGACAGGAGCTATGGCTACACCTTC	CASSLLKDRSYGYTF
few	NA	TRBJ2-2	TRBV4-3	TGCGCCAGCAGCCAAGAGGGCGGGGAGCTGTTTTTT	CASSQEGGELFF
few	NA	TRBJ1-6	TRBV9	TGTGCCAGCAGCCTGCGGACGGACCATTCACCCCTCCACTTT	CASSLRTDHSPLHF
few	NA	TRBJ1-1	TRBV28	TGTGCCAGCAACCAAACACCCACTGAAGCTTTCTTT	CASNQTPTEAFF
NA	NA	TRBJ2-3	TRBV10-3	TGTGCCATCGGGGACAAAGGCACAGATACGCAGTATTTT	CAIGDKGTDTQYF